The rows below give T cell receptor beta chains drawn from one sample of a study of blood T cell repertoires in COVID-19. Assay: immunoSEQ multiplex PCR; the TCRdb copy retains only in-frame clones and omits some. The data contain about 150,000 clones, roughly 87% of them seen just once; the ten biggest clones take up 5%. Material for sequencing was peripheral blood. These receptor sequences come from a human donor in a cohort sampled during active COVID-19. CDR3s include the opening cysteine and the closing phenylalanine or tryptophan. A D gene is named only where the DNA matches it firmly. The size entry is marked missing in some rows and otherwise reads once, few, many or a size class.

size,V,J,D,DNA,CDR3
.,TRBV15,TRBJ1-5,TRBD1,TGTGCCACCAGCCGTGGGACAGGGGACAATCAGCCCCAGCATTTT,CATSRGTGDNQPQHF
.,TRBV2,TRBJ1-5,TRBD1,TGTGCCAGCAGGTCAGGGGGCGATCAGCCCCAGCATTTT,CASRSGGDQPQHF
.,TRBV5-4,TRBJ2-7,TRBD2,TGTGCCAGCAGGGATACCGTGGGACTAGTCGAGTACTTC,CASRDTVGLVEYF
.,TRBV19,TRBJ2-6,.,TGTGCCAGTAGTATAGCGTCGTCTTCTGGGGCCAACGTCCTGACTTTC,CASSIASSSGANVLTF
once,TRBV23-1,TRBJ1-1,TRBD1,TGCGCCAGCAGTCAACCGGACAGGGGATGGAACACTGAAGCTTTCTTT,CASSQPDRGWNTEAFF
.,TRBV5-4,TRBJ2-2,TRBD1,TGTGCCAGCAGCCCGGGACAGCACCTGAACACCGGGGAGCTGTTTTTT,CASSPGQHLNTGELFF
.,TRBV5-4,TRBJ2-3,TRBD2,TGTGCCAGCAGCTTGGGGCGGGAGTACACAGATACGCAGTATTTT,CASSLGREYTDTQYF
.,TRBV2,TRBJ2-7,TRBD2,TGTGCCAGCAGTTGGACTAGCGGGGGGGACGAGCAGTACTTC,CASSWTSGGDEQYF
.,TRBV2,TRBJ2-1,TRBD2,TGTGCCACCCGACGCAGGACTGGGGGGGTATACAATGAGCAGTTCTTC,CATRRRTGGVYNEQFF
.,TRBV12-3/TRBV12-4,TRBJ1-6,.,TGTGCCAGCAGCCGAACAGGGAATTCACCCCTCCACTTT,CASSRTGNSPLHF
.,TRBV6-1,TRBJ1-5,TRBD1,TGTGCCAGCAGTGAAACCGGGACAGGGTTTCAGCCCCAGCATTTT,CASSETGTGFQPQHF
.,TRBV20-1,TRBJ1-5,.,TGCAGTGCTAGTCAAGCTACAGGGATGGTTCAGCCCCAGCATTTT,CSASQATGMVQPQHF
.,TRBV9,TRBJ2-7,TRBD1,TGTGCCAGCAGCCCCCGGGACAGGTCCTACGAGCAGTACTTC,CASSPRDRSYEQYF
.,TRBV2,TRBJ2-5,TRBD2,TGTGCCAGGGTCTATGCCGGGACTAGCGGGACTTACCAAGAGACCCAGTACTTC,CARVYAGTSGTYQETQYF
few,TRBV2,TRBJ2-1,TRBD2,TGTGCCAGCAGTGAACTACTAGCGGGACCAGCGGTGGAGTTCTTC,CASSELLAGPAVEFF
.,TRBV5-1,TRBJ1-1,TRBD1,TGCGCCAGCAGCCTCCAGGGGGCAGGGACTGAAGCTTTCTTT,CASSLQGAGTEAFF
.,TRBV28,TRBJ1-4,.,TGTGCCAGCAGTTTGCGGGGCTGGGTTGAAAAACTGTTTTTT,CASSLRGWVEKLFF
.,TRBV15,TRBJ2-3,.,TGTGCCACCAGCAGCGGACCGCAACTAGCCTCCGGAACTAGCACAGATACGCAGTATTTT,CATSSGPQLASGTSTDTQYF
few,TRBV6-5,TRBJ2-7,TRBD1,TGTGCCAGCAGTCCCCAAGGGACAGCCCCCTACGAGCAGTACTTC,CASSPQGTAPYEQYF
.,TRBV5-1,TRBJ1-2,.,TGCGCCAGCAGCTTGGGCAGCCCTTCCGACCGACTCGTATATGGCTACACCTTC,CASSLGSPSDRLVYGYTF
.,TRBV5-6,TRBJ2-5,.,TGTGCCAGCAGCTTGGTGGGCCAGGTGGATGGAGAGACCCAGTACTTC,CASSLVGQVDGETQYF
.,TRBV3-1/TRBV3-2,TRBJ1-3,.,TGTGCCAGCAGCCAAGAGTCTGAGAACACCATATATTTT,CASSQESENTIYF
.,TRBV28,TRBJ1-4,TRBD1,TGTGCCAGCAGTTCCCCCCAGGGGGCGACACCTGAAAAACTGTTTTTT,CASSSPQGATPEKLFF
few,TRBV7-9,TRBJ2-3,TRBD2,TGTGCCAGCAGCTCCGGGACTAGCGAGGATACGCAGTATTTT,CASSSGTSEDTQYF
once,TRBV11-3,TRBJ2-1,TRBD2,TGTGCCAGCAGCTTCCCTAGCGGATACAATGAGCAGTTCTTC,CASSFPSGYNEQFF
.,TRBV7-8,TRBJ2-5,.,TGTGCCAGCAGCTTAAGCGTACGAGAACAAGAGACCCAGTACTTC,CASSLSVREQETQYF
once,TRBV10-2,TRBJ2-7,TRBD2,TGCGCCAGCTCCCCTACGTGGGCTAGCGGGAGAATCGAGCAGTACTTC,CASSPTWASGRIEQYF
.,TRBV19,TRBJ2-7,.,TGTGCCAGTAGCCGTCCGGGAGCGGACCGCTCCTACGAGCAGTACTTC,CASSRPGADRSYEQYF
.,TRBV28,TRBJ2-7,.,TGTGCCAGCAGACGGACACGGTCCTACGAGCAGTACTTC,CASRRTRSYEQYF
.,TRBV3-1/TRBV3-2,TRBJ2-7,TRBD1,TGTGCCAGCAGCCAAGAAGGGACAGGGGCCTACGAGCAGTACTTC,CASSQEGTGAYEQYF
.,TRBV24-1,TRBJ1-1,TRBD1,TGTGCCACCAGTGATTCAGGGGGCGCGGGGAACACTGAAGCTTTCTTT,CATSDSGGAGNTEAFF
.,TRBV27,TRBJ2-4,TRBD1,TGTGCCAGCAGTTTAAATCAGGGGGAACTAGCCAAAAACATTCAGTACTTC,CASSLNQGELAKNIQYF
.,TRBV28,TRBJ2-7,.,TGTGCCAGCAGTGCCTACGCGGAGTCCTACGAGCAGTACTTC,CASSAYAESYEQYF
.,TRBV29-1,TRBJ2-3,TRBD1,TGCAGCGGAGCAGGGGGCGCGGGAACAGATACGCAGTATTTT,CSGAGGAGTDTQYF
.,TRBV30,TRBJ1-1,.,TGTGCCTGGAGTGAGGACAGGAACACTGAAGCTTTCTTT,CAWSEDRNTEAFF
.,TRBV27,TRBJ1-2,TRBD1,TGTGCCAGCAGTTCAGACAGGGCCCTTTATGGCTACACCTTC,CASSSDRALYGYTF
.,TRBV28,TRBJ2-5,TRBD1,TGTGCCAGCAGCTGGGACAGTCTGGGAGAAGAGACCCAGTACTTC,CASSWDSLGEETQYF
.,TRBV4-3,TRBJ1-3,.,TGCGCCAGCAGCCAAACCCGGGAGCCGCCCCGAAACACCATATATTTT,CASSQTREPPRNTIYF
.,TRBV28,TRBJ1-4,.,TGTGCCAGCAGTTTAATGGGGGCGGTTGAAAAACTGTTTTTT,CASSLMGAVEKLFF
.,TRBV11-2,TRBJ1-1,.,TGTGCCAGCAGCCCCCTCGGGGGGAACACTGAAGCTTTCTTT,CASSPLGGNTEAFF
.,TRBV30,TRBJ2-2,TRBD2,TGTGCCTGGAGACAAATAGCGGGGGGTGTCGGGGAGCTGTTTTTT,CAWRQIAGGVGELFF
.,TRBV24-1,TRBJ2-7,.,TGTGCCACCAGTGCCAAGCCCGGGACAAAGAGCTCCTACGAGCAGTACTTC,CATSAKPGTKSSYEQYF
.,TRBV7-2,TRBJ1-4,.,TGTGCCAGCAGCTTAGACCGAGGGTCTAATGAAAAACTGTTTTTT,CASSLDRGSNEKLFF
.,TRBV7-9,TRBJ1-1,TRBD1,TGTGCCAGCAGCTCCCGGACAGGGGCGAACACTGAAGCTTTCTTT,CASSSRTGANTEAFF